Sequencing of this TCR beta chain was carried out in a study of blood T cell repertoires in COVID-19 (dated by TCRdb to about 2020). With respect to the entire study: Samples from collaborators originated in the United States, Italy and Spain and spanned both the acute and convalescent phases of COVID-19. A freely available public database, intended as a resource for researchers studying the immune response to SARS-CoV-2, is where the repertoires were released. Where available, HLA class I and class II types were obtained from metadata supplied by the sample provider rather than from assay-based typing. Samples were obtained from the ongoing ImmuneRACE study (first 160 participants) and from over 1,000 subjects provided by 6 global collaborators. Sample metadata almost always included a de-identified subject ID, COVID-19 status, age in years and sex. Deeply sampled blood TCRbeta repertoires from subjects exposed to, actively infected with, or recovered from COVID-19 were included in the dataset. The prospective study material was composed of cDNA or gDNA derived from T cells, B-cell-depleted T cells, or PBMCs. Overall study outcomes, separate from this receptor: How much clinical and demographic metadata was included differed by source and by participant, and the metadata was provided uncurated.

CDR1 and CDR2, per the germline V gene (reference sequence), are LGHDT and YNNKEL. Reading from cysteine to phenylalanine, the CDR3 counts 15 amino acids. Here the CDR3 DNA is all that survives: 45 bases in frame from base 1. For this chain, trimming is 4 bases at the V end and 3 bases at the J end, and the number of junction bases without a gene match is 7. Details on this clone: No antigen is known for it. It has no much larger one-base neighbor in the sample; base qualities were not kept.

Each collaborating institution followed its own protocols to collect whole blood in K2EDTA tubes. Collaborator samples were shipped for TCRbeta analysis as frozen whole blood, isolated PBMCs, or DNA extracted from either sample type. TCRbeta CDR3 regions were amplified from genomic DNA by means of the immunoSEQ Assay, a bias-controlled multiplex PCR. The original pipeline was this. The number of nucleated cells in each sample was estimated by amplification of reference gene primers within the assay. To quantify the absolute abundance of each unique TCRbeta CDR3 rearrangement, sequence reads were collapsed and filtered. For each sample, productive Simpson clonality was calculated as the square root of Simpson's diversity index over productive rearrangements. The immuneACCESS repertoire file appears here via TCRdb, limited to in-frame rearrangements. These files lack a portion of the clones; in checked studies, under half of the deficit traces to unresolved V genes, and the cause of the others is not known. V and J calls and clone size are those listed in that table; D and trimming were worked out from the DNA. Here the sample has about 270,000 clones; around nine tenths occur a single time. The leading ten clones occupy about 8.8% of the sample.

Sequencing input: peripheral blood. The clonotype was recovered from a man between 35 and 55 years old with active or convalescent COVID-19. The chain is made from TRBV3-1 (or the pseudogene TRBV3-2) and TRBJ1-2, and 8 junction bases match TRBD1. The CDR3 here reads CASSRPGTGDYGYTF. The nucleotide sequence is TGTGCCAGCAGCCGCCCCGGGACAGGAGACTATGGCTACACCTTC.